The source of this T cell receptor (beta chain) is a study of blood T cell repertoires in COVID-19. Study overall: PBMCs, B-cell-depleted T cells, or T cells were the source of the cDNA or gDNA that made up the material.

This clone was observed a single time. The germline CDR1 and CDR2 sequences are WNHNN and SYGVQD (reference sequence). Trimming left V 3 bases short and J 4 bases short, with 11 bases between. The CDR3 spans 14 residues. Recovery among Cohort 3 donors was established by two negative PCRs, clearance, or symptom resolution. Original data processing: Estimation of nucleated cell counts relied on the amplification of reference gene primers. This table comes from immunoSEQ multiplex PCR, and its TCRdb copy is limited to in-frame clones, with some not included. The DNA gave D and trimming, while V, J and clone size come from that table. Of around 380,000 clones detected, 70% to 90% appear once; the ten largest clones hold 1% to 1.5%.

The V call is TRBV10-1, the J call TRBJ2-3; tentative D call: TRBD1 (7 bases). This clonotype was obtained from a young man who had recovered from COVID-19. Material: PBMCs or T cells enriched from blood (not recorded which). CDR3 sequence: CASSEGGGADTQYF. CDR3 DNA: TGCGCCAGCAGTGAAGGAGGGGGCGCAGATACGCAGTATTTT.